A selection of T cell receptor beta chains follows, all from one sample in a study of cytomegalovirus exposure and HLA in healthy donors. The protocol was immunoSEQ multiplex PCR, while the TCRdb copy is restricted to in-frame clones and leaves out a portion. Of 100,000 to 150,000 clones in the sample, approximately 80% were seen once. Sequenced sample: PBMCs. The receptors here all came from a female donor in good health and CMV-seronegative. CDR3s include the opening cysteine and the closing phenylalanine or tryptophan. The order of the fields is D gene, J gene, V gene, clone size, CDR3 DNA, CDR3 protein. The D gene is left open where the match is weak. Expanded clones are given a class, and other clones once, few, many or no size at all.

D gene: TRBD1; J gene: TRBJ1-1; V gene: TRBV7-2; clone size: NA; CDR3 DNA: TGTGCCAGCAGCGCCCGGACAGGCATGAACACTGAAGCTTTCTTT; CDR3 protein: CASSARTGMNTEAFF
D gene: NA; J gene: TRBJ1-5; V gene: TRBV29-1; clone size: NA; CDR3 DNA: TGCAGCGTGCGCCCCCACAGTAGCAATCAGCCCCAGCATTTT; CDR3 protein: CSVRPHSSNQPQHF
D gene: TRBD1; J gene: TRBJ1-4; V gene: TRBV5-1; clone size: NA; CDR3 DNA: TGCGCCAGCAGTGAGGGGGCGACTGAAAAACTGTTTTTT; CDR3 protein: CASSEGATEKLFF
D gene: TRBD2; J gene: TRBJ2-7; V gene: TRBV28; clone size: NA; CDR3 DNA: TGTGCCAGCAGTTTATGGGGTAGCGGGAATGACGAGCAGTACTTC; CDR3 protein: CASSLWGSGNDEQYF
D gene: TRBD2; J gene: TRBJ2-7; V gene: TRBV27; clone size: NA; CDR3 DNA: TGTGCCAGCAGCCAAGGACTAGGAACCTACGAGCAGTACTTC; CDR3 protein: CASSQGLGTYEQYF
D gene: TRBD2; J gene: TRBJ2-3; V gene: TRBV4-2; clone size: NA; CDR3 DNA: TGTGCCAGCAGCCAAGATGCAGCGGGAGGGCCAGATACGCAGTATTTT; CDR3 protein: CASSQDAAGGPDTQYF
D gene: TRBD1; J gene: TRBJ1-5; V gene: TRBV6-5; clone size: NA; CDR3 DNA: TGTGCCAGCAGAGCCCCAGGGGGTTTCAATCAGCCCCAGCATTTT; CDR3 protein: CASRAPGGFNQPQHF
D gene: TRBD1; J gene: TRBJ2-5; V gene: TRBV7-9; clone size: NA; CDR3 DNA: TGTGCCAGCAGCTCGCAGGGGGCGCAGGAGACCCAGTACTTC; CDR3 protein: CASSSQGAQETQYF
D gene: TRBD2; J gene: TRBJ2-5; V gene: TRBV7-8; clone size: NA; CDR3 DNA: TGTGCCAGCAGCTTCGGACTAGCGGGCGGAAGTGCAACGGAGACCCAGTACTTC; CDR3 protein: CASSFGLAGGSATETQYF
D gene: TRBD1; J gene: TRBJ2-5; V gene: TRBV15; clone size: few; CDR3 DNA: TGTGCCACTAGCCGGAGGGACAGGGGAGAGACCCAGTACTTC; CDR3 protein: CATSRRDRGETQYF
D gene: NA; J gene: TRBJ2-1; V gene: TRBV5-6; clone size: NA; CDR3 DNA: TGTGCCAGCAGCCTCGTAAGCCCCTCCTACAATGAGCAGTTCTTC; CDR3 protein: CASSLVSPSYNEQFF
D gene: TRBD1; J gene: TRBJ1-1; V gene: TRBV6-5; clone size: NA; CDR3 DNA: TGTGCCAGCAGTTATTTCCCGGACAGGCTGAACACTGAAGCTTTCTTT; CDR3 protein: CASSYFPDRLNTEAFF
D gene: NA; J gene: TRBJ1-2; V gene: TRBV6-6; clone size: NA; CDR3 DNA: TGTGCCACCTACACAGGGTCAACTAACTATGGCTACACCTTC; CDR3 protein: CATYTGSTNYGYTF
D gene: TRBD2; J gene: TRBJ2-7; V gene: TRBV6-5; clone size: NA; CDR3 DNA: TGTGCCAGCAGTGCCGGGACTAGAGGGTACGAGCAGTACTTC; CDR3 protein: CASSAGTRGYEQYF
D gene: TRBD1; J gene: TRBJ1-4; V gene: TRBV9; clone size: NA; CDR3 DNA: TGTGCCAGCAGCGTAGCACAGGGGGCAACTAATGAAAAACTGTTTTTT; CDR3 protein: CASSVAQGATNEKLFF
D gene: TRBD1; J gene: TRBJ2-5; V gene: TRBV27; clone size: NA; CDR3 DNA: TGTGCCAGCAGTCCGGGACAGGGACAAGAGACCCAGTACTTC; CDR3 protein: CASSPGQGQETQYF
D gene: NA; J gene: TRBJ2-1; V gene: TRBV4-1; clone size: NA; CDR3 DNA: TGCGCCAGCGGGGCGGCGACCTACAATGAGCAGTTCTTC; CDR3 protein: CASGAATYNEQFF
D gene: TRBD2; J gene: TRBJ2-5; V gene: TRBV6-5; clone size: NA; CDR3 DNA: TGTGCCAGCAGTTACTACACTCCGGGACTAGCGAAGACCCAGTACTTC; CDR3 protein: CASSYYTPGLAKTQYF
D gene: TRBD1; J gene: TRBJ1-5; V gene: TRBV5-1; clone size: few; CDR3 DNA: TGCGCCAGCAGCTTGGGGACAGGGAACAATCAGCCCCAGCATTTT; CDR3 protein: CASSLGTGNNQPQHF
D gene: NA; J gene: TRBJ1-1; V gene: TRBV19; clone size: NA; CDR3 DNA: TGTGCCAGTAGTTTCCAGGGCGTGAACACTGAAGCTTTCTTT; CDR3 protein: CASSFQGVNTEAFF
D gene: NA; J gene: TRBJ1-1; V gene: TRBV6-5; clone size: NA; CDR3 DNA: TGTGCCAGCAGTTCGGCGGGGGGTTACACTGAAGCTTTCTTT; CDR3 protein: CASSSAGGYTEAFF
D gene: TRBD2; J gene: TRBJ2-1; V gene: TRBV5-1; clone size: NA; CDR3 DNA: TGCGCCAGCAGCTTGATATGGGCGGGAGTGAACAATGAGCAGTTCTTC; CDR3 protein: CASSLIWAGVNNEQFF